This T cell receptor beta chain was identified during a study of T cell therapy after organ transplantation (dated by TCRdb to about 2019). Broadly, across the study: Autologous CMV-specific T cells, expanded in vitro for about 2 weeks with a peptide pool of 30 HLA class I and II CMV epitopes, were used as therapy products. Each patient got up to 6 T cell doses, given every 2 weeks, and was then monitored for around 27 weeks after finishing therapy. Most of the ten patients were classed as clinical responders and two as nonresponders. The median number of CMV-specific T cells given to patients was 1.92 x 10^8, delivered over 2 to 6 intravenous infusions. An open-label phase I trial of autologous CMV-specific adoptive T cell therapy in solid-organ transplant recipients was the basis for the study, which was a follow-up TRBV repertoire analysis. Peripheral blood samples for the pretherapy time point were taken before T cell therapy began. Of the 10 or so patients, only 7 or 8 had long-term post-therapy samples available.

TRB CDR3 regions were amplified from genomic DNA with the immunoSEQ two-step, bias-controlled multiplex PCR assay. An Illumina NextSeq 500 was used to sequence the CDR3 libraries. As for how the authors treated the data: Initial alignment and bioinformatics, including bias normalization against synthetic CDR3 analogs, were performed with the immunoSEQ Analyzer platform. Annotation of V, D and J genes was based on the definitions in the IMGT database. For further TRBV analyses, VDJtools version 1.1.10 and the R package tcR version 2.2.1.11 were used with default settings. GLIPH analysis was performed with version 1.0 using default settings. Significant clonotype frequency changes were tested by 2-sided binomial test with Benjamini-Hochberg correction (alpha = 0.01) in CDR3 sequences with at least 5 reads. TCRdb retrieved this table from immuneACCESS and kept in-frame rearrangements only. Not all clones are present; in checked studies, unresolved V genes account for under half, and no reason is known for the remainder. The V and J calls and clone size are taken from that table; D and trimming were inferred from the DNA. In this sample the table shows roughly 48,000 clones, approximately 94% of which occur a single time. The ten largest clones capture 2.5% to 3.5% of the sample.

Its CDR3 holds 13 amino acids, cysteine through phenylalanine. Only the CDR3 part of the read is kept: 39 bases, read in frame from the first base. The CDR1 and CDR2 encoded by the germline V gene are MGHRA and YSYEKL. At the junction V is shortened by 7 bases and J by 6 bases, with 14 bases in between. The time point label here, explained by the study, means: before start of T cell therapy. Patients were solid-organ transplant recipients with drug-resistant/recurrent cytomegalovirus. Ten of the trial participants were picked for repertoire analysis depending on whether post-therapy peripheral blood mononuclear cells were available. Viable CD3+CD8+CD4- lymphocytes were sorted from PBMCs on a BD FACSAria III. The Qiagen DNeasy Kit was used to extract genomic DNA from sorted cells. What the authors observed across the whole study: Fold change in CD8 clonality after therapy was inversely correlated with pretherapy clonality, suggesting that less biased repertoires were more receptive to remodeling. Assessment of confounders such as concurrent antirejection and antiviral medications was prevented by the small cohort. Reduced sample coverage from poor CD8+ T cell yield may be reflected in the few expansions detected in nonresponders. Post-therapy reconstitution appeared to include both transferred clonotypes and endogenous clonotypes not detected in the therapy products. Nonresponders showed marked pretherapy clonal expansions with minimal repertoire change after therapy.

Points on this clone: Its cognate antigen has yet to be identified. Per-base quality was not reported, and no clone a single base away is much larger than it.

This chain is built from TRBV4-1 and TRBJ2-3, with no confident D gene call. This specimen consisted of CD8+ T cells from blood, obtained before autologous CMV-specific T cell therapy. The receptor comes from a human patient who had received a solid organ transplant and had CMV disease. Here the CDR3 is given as CASNAIQEDTQYF. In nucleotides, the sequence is TGCGCCAGCAACGCAATACAAGAGGATACGCAGTATTTT.